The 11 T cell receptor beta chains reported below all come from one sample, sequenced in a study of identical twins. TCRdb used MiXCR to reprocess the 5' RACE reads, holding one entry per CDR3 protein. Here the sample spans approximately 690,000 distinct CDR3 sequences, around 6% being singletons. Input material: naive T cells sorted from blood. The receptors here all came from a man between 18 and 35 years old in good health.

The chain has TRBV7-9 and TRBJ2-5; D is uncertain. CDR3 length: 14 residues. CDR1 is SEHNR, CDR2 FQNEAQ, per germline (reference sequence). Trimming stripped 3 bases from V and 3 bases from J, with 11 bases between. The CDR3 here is CASSLRQTEETQYF. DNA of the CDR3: TGTGCCAGCAGCTTGAGGCAGACTGAAGAGACCCAGTACTTC.

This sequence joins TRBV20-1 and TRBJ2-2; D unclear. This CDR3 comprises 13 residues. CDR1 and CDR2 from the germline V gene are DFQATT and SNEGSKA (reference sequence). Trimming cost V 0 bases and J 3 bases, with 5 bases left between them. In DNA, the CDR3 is TGCAGTGCTAGAGATACATACACCGGGGAGCTGTTTTTT. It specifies CSARDTYTGELFF.

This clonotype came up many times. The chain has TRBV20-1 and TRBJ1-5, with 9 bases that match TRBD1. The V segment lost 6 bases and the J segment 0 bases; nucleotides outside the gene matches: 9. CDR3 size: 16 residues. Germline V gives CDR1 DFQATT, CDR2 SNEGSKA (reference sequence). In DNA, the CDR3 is TGCAGTGCACTGACAGGGGGGTTCTATAGCAATCAGCCCCAGCATTTT. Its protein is CSALTGGFYSNQPQHF.

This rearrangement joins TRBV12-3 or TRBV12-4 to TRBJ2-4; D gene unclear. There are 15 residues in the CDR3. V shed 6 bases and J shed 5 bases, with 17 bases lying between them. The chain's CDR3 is CASSLHGPVQNIQYF. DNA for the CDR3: TGTGCCAGCAGCCTACACGGACCGGTACAAAACATTCAGTACTTC.

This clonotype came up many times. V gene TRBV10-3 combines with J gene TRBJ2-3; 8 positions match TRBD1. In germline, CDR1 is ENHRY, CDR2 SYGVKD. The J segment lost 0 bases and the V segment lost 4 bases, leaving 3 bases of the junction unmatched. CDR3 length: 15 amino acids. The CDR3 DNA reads TGTGCCATCAGTGCAGACAGGGGCAGCACAGATACGCAGTATTTT. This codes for CAISADRGSTDTQYF.

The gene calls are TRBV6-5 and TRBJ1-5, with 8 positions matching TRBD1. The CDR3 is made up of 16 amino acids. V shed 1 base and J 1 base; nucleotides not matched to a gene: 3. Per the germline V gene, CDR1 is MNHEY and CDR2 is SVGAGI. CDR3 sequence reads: CASSYLQGASNQPQHF. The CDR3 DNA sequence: TGTGCCAGCAGTTACTTGCAGGGGGCAAGCAATCAGCCCCAGCATTTT.

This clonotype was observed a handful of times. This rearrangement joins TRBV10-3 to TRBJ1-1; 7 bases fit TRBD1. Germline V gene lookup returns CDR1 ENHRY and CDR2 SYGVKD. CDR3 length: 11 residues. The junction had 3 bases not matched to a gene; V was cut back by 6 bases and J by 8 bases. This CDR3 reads CAIRGTAEAFF. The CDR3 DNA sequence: TGTGCCATCAGGGGGACAGCGGAAGCTTTCTTT.

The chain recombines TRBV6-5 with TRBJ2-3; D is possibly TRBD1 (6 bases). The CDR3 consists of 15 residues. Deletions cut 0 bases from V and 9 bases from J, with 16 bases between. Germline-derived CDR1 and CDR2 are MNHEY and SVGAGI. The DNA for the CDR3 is TGTGCCAGCAGTTACTCTGAACAGGGTAGTAGCACGCAGTATTTT. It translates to CASSYSEQGSSTQYF.

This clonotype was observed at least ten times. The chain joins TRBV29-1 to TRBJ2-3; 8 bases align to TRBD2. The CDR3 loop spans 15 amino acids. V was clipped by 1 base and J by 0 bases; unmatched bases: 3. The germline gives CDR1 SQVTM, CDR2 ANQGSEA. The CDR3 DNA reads TGCAGCGTTGAAGTCACTAGCGGTAGCACAGATACGCAGTATTTT. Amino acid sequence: CSVEVTSGSTDTQYF.

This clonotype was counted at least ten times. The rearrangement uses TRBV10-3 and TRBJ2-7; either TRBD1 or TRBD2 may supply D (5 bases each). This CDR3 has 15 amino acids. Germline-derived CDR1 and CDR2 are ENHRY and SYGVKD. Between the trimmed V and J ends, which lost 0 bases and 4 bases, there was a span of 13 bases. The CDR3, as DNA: TGTGCCATCAGTGAGTCGGGGCTAGCTGAATACGAGCAGTACGTC. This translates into CAISESGLAEYEQYV.

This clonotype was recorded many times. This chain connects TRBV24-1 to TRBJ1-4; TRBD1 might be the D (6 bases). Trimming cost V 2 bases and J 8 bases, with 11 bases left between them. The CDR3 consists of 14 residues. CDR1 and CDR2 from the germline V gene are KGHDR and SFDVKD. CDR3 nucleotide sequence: TGTGCCACCAGTGATTCGGGCGGGACAGAAAAACTGTTTTTT. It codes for CATSDSGGTEKLFF.